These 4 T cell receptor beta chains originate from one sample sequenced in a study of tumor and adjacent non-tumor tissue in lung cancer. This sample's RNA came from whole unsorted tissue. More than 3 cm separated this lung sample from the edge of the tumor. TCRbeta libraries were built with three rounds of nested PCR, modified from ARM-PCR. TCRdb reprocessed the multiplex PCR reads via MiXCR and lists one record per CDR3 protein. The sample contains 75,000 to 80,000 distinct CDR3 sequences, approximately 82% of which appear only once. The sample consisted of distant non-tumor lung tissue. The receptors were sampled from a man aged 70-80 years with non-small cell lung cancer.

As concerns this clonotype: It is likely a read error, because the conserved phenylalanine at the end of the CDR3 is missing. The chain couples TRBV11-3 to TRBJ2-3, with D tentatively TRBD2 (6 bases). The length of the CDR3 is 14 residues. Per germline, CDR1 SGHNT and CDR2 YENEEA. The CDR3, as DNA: TGTGCCAGTAGCTTTGGCGGGAACACACATACGCAGTATTCT. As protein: CASSFGGNTHTQYS.

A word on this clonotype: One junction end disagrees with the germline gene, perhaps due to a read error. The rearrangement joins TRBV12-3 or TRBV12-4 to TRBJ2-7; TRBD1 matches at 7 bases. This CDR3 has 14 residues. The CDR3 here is CAISLIGGASEQYF. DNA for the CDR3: TGTGCCATCAGTTTGATAGGGGGCGCGTCCGAGCAGTACTTC.

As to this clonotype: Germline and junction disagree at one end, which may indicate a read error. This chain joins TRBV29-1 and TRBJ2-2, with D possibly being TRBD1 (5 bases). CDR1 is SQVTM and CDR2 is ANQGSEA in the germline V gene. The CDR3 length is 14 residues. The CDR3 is CSVDRQRNTGELFF. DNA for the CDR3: TGCAGCGTTGACAGACAGAGGAACACAGGGGAGCTGTTTTTT.

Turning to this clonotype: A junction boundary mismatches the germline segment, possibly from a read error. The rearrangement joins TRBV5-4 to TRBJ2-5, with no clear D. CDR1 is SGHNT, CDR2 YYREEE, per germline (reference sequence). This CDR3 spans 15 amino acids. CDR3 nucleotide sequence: TGTGTCAGCAGCTTGGTTGGGATTCCTGGGGAGACCCAGTACTTC. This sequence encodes CVSSLVGIPGETQYF.